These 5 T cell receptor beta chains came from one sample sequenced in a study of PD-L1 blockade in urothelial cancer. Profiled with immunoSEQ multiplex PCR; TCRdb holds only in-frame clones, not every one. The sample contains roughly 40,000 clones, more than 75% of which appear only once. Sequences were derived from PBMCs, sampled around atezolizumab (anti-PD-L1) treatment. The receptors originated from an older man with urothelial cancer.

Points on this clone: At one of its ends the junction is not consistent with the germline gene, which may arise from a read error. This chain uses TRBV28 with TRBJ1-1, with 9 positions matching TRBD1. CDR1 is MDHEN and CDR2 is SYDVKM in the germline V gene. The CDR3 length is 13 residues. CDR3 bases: TGTGCCAGCAGCAAAGGACAGGGGCGTGAAACTTTCTTT. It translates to CASSKGQGRETFF.

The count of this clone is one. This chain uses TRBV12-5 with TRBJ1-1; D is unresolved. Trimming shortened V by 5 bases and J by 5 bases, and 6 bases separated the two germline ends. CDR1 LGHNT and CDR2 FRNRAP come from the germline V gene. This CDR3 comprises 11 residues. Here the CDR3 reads CASGPGTEAFF. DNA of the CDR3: TGTGCTAGTGGTCCAGGAACTGAAGCTTTCTTT.

CDR3 coding DNA: TGTGCCTTGGGTGAGGACACCGGGGAGCTGTTTTTT. This codes for CALGEDTGELFF. The chain joins TRBV28 to TRBJ2-2; no clear D. The CDR3 length is 12 residues. Germline V gene lookup returns CDR1 MDHEN and CDR2 SYDVKM. V lost 11 bases and J 3 bases, leaving 10 bases between the germline ends.

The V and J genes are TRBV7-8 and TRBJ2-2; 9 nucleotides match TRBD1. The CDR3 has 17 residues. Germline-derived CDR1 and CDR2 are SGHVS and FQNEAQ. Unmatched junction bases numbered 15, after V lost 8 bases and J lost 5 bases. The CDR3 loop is CASFPPPGTGNTGELFF. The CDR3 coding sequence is TGTGCCAGCTTTCCCCCACCCGGGACAGGGAATACCGGGGAGCTGTTTTTT. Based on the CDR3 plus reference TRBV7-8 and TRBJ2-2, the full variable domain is GAGVSQSPRYKVAKRGQDVALRCDPISGHVSLFWYQQALGQGPEFLTYFQNEAQLDKSGLPSDRFFAERPEGSVSTLKIQRTQQEDSAVYLCASFPPPGTGNTGELFFGEGSRLTVL.

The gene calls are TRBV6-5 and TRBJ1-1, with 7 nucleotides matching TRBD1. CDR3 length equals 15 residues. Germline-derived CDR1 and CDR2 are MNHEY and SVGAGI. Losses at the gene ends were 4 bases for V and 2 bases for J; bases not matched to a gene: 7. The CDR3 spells CASSLSGGINTEAFF. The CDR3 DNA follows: TGTGCCAGCAGTTTGTCAGGGGGTATAAACACTGAAGCTTTCTTT.